This T cell receptor (beta chain) was identified during a study of blood T cell repertoires in COVID-19. About the research overall: The samples span acute and convalescent COVID-19 from the United States, Italy and Spain.

Participants came from 24 US areas, aged about 18 to 89 years. In assigning cohorts, the study relied on participant-reported clinical history. Germline V lookup: CDR1 SNHLY, CDR2 FYNNEI. V lost 9 bases and J lost 3; bases outside the gene matches: 5. This CDR3 spans 14 amino acids. Here immunoSEQ multiplex PCR was the method, and the copy in TCRdb shows in-frame clones only, minus some. The sample contains about 220,000 clones, almost 90% of which appear only once. Sequenced material: PBMCs or T cells enriched from blood (not recorded which). This chain uses TRBV2 with TRBJ2-3, with 11 positions matching TRBD2. The sequence was obtained from a woman between 50 and 59 years old with acute COVID-19. CDR3 bases: TGTGCCAGTCCTAGCGGGAGGAAGACAGATACGCAGTATTTT. This codes for CASPSGRKTDTQYF.